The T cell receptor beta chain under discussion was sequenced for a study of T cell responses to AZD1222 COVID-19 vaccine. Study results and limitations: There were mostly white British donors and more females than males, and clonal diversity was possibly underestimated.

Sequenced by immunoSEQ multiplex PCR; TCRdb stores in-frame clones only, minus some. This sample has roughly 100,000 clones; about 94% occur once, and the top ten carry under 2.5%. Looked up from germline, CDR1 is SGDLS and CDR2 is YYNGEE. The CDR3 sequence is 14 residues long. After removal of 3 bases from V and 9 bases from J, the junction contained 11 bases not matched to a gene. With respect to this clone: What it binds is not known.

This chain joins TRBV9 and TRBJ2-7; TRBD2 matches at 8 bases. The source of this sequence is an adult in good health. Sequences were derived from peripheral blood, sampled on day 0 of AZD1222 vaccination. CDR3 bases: TGTGCCAGCAGCGCCCAGGACGGGAGGGAATGGCAGTACTTC. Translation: CASSAQDGREWQYF.